The clone carrying this T cell receptor beta chain was counted a few times. What it binds is unknown. This record belongs to a study of T cells after yellow fever vaccination. Notes on the study in general: A limited proportion of clonotypes was detected within both the CD4 and CD8 compartments. Detected again after the booster were most primary-vaccination clones, at approximately 96% CD4 and around 91% CD8.

A single record per CDR3 protein comes from TCRdb applying MiXCR to the 5' RACE reads. The data show around 300,000 distinct CDR3 sequences, roughly 4% seen once. Germline V lookup: CDR1 SQVTM, CDR2 ANQGSEA. This CDR3 contains 12 residues. Trimming stripped 3 bases from V and 5 bases from J, with 10 bases between. Material: PBMCs, obtained 5 days after the yellow fever booster vaccination. The TCR was taken from a man aged 18 to 29 who received the YFV17D yellow fever vaccine. The chain combines TRBV29-1 with TRBJ1-2; D gene uncertain. CDR3 protein: CSVDVGGYGYTF. The CDR3 DNA reads TGCAGCGTTGATGTAGGAGGTTATGGCTACACCTTC.